These 8 T cell receptor beta chains share one sample of origin, sequenced in a study of beta chain features in type 1 diabetes. As every portion of the isolated RNA was reverse transcribed, the sequencing read expressed TCRB transcripts. TCRdb's copy holds only in-frame clones and misses some; the assay was immunoSEQ multiplex PCR. The table lists approximately 330,000 clones, 8% to 13% of them singletons, with 0.015% in the top ten. The sample was naive CD4+ T cells from blood. The receptors stem from a woman between 25 and 40 years old in good health.

This chain connects TRBV9 to TRBJ2-1; D might be TRBD2 (6 bases). Germline V CDR1 and CDR2: SGDLS, YYNGEE. The V end was cut by 2 bases, the J end by 4 bases, with 10 bases between. The CDR3 contains 14 residues. CDR3 DNA: TGTGCCAGCAGCGTGGGGACTCCGTACAATGAGCAGTTCTTC. As protein: CASSVGTPYNEQFF.

A few counts support this clone. This sequence joins TRBV9 and TRBJ1-2; 9 bases map to TRBD1. The ends lost 2 bases at V and 7 bases at J; junction bases unmatched: 12. CDR3 length: 16 residues. Looked up from germline, CDR1 is SGDLS and CDR2 is YYNGEE. CDR3 DNA: TGTGCCAGCAGCGTTAACGAGGTCACAGGGGGCCTTGGCTACACCTTC. It is translated as CASSVNEVTGGLGYTF.

This chain joins TRBV19 and TRBJ2-1; 13 bases line up with TRBD2. The CDR3 contains 17 residues. Looked up from germline, CDR1 is LNHDA and CDR2 is SQIVND (reference sequence). V lost 4 bases to trimming and J lost 3 bases; unmatched junction nucleotides: 6. CDR3 region: CASSKRTSGSFYNEQFF. In nucleotides, the CDR3 is TGTGCCAGTAGTAAACGGACTAGCGGGAGTTTCTACAATGAGCAGTTCTTC.

V usage is TRBV28 and J usage is TRBJ2-6; D not certain. Germline V CDR1 and CDR2: MDHEN, SYDVKM. Trimming took 5 bases from V and 1 from J, leaving 9 bases between them. This CDR3 is 15 amino acids long. The CDR3 DNA reads TGTGCCAGCAGTCGGGTTAGGTCTGGGGCCAACGTCCTGACTTTC. Translation: CASSRVRSGANVLTF.

The chain recombines TRBV29-1 with TRBJ1-2, with 8 nucleotides matching TRBD1. The CDR3 contains 14 residues. The ends lost 7 bases at V and 4 bases at J; junction bases unmatched: 11. Germline V gene sequence: CDR1 SQVTM, CDR2 ANQGSEA. For the CDR3, the DNA is TGCAGCGCCCGGACAGGGATCAAGAGCTATGGCTACACCTTC. It is translated as CSARTGIKSYGYTF.

As for this clone: This same CDR3 is encoded by further DNA sequences in the sample. The chain uses TRBV11-1 and TRBJ2-5, with 7 bases fitting TRBD1. CDR3 length equals 13 residues. From germline, CDR1 is SGHAT and CDR2 FQDESV (reference sequence). Trimming took 5 bases from V and 2 from J; bases not matched to a gene: 2. The CDR3 bases are TGTGCCAGCAGCCTGGGACAGCAAGAGACCCAGTACTTC. Translating it yields CASSLGQQETQYF.

This clone was seen a few times. The rearrangement joins TRBV5-1 to TRBJ2-5, with 8 bases fitting TRBD1. The CDR3 has 14 residues. Germline CDR1 reads SGHRS; CDR2 reads YFSETQ. With V trimmed by 4 bases and J by 5 bases, 7 bases remained unmatched. Written as DNA, the CDR3 is TGCGCCAGCAGCACAGGGACAGGTGGGGAGACCCAGTACTTC. It codes for CASSTGTGGETQYF.

The V call is TRBV4-3, the J call TRBJ1-2, with D unresolved. This CDR3 contains 13 residues. Germline V lookup: CDR1 LGHNA, CDR2 YSLEER. Trimming left V 2 bases short and J 3 bases short, with 7 bases between. The CDR3 region has the DNA TGCGCCAGCAGCCAATCCGGGGACTATGGCTACACCTTC. This encodes CASSQSGDYGYTF.